This T cell receptor (beta chain) was captured by sequencing in a study of cytomegalovirus exposure and HLA in healthy donors. Concerning this clone: Its specificity is not known.

This CDR3 contains 16 residues. CDR1 is LNHDA and CDR2 is SQIVND in the germline V gene (reference sequence). V lost 5 bases, J lost 6 bases, and 11 bases stayed unmatched. The PCR employed 60 Vbeta primers together with 13 Jbeta primers. TCRdb keeps only in-frame clones here, not all; method: immunoSEQ multiplex PCR. Of about 140,000 clones detected, around three quarters appear once; the ten largest clones hold around 4.8%. The study, taken as a whole, reports: A missense DCLRE1C variant was associated with V- and J-gene trimming of TCR beta chains in a later analysis, and an independent cohort replicated the association.

V gene TRBV19 combines with J gene TRBJ1-5; TRBD1 matches at 9 bases. Sample: PBMCs. This clonotype was obtained from a man younger than 40 in good health. The CDR3 spells CASSVRDRAGSQPQHF. The CDR3 DNA sequence: TGTGCCAGTAGTGTCCGGGACAGGGCCGGTAGTCAGCCCCAGCATTTT.